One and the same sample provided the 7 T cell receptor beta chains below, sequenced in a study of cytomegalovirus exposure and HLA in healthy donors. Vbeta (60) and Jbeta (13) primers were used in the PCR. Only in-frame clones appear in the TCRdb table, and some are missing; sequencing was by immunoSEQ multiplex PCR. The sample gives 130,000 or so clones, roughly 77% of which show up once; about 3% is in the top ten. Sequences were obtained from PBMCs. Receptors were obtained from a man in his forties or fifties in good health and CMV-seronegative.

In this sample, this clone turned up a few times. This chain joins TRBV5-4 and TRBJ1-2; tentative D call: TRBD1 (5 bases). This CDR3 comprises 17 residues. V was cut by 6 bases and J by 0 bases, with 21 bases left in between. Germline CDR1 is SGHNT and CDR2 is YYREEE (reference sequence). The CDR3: CASTTGGIITTNYGYTF. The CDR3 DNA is TGTGCCAGCACGACCGGGGGGATAATCACGACTAACTATGGCTACACCTTC. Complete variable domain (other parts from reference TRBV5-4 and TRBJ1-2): ETGVTQSPTHLIKTRGQQVTLRCSSQSGHNTVSWYQQALGQGPQFIFQYYREEENGRGNFPPRFSGLQFPNYSSELNVNALELDDSALYLCASTTGGIITTNYGYTFGSGTRLTVV.

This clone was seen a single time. The CDR3 here is CASSLYGGYNEQFF. DNA of the CDR3: TGTGCCAGCAGTTTATACGGGGGATACAATGAGCAGTTCTTC. The chain recombines TRBV28 with TRBJ2-1; a possible D gene is TRBD2 (6 bases). The CDR3 is 14 amino acids. Germline CDR1 reads MDHEN; CDR2 reads SYDVKM. The germline V and J ends were trimmed by 1 base and 4 bases, with 8 bases remaining between them.

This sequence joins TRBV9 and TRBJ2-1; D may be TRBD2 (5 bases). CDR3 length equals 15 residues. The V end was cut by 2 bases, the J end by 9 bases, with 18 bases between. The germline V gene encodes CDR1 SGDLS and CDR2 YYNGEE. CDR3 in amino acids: CASSVDLERAGEQFF. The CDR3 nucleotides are TGTGCCAGCAGCGTCGATCTGGAGAGGGCGGGTGAGCAGTTCTTC.

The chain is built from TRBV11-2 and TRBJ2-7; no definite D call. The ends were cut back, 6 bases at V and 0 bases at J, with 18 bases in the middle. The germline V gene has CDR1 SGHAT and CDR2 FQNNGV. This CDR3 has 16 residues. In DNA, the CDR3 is TGTGCCAGCAGTCGACCTCCACAGTGGCCCTCCTACGAGCAGTACTTC. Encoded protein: CASSRPPQWPSYEQYF. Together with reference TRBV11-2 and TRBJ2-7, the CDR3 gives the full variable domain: EAGVAQSPRYKIIEKRQSVAFWCNPISGHATLYWYQQILGQGPKLLIQFQNNGVVDDSQLPKDRFSAERLKGVDSTLKIQPAKLEDSAVYLCASSRPPQWPSYEQYFGPGTRLTVT.

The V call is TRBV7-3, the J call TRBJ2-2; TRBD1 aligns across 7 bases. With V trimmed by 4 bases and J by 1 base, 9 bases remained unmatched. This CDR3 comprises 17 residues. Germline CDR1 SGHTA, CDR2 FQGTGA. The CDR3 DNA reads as TGTGCCAGCAGCTCAAATCCACAGGGGTTGAACACCGGGGAGCTGTTTTTT. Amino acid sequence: CASSSNPQGLNTGELFF.

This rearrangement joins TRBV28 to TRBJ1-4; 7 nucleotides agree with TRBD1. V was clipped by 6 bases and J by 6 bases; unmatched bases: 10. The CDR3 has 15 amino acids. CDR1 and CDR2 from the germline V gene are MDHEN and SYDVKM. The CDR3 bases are TGTGCCAGCAGCCCGCCGACAGGGAACCATGAAAAACTGTTTTTT. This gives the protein CASSPPTGNHEKLFF.

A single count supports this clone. The CDR3 DNA follows: TGTGCCAGCAGCACCGACTTGGGTAATTCACCCCTCCACTTT. Amino acids: CASSTDLGNSPLHF. V usage is TRBV7-9 and J usage is TRBJ1-6; D ambiguous. Germline-derived CDR1 and CDR2 are SEHNR and FQNEAQ (reference sequence). This CDR3 contains 14 residues. Trimming stripped 5 bases from V and 6 bases from J, with 11 bases between.